This T cell receptor (beta chain) is from a study of regulatory T cells in long-lasting Graves disease. Study-wide background: Positive TSH receptor antibodies alongside over 5 years of antithyroid drugs were what marked Graves' disease as persistent. Overall study findings and caveats: New patients shared roughly 1,000 public clonotypes, fewer than the 2,500 to 3,500 shared by persistent patients.

The authors built TCR beta libraries using iRepertoire HTBI primers and Arm-PCR of CDR3 regions. TCRdb used MiXCR to reprocess the multiplex PCR reads, holding one entry per CDR3 protein. The sample includes 600,000 to 800,000 distinct CDR3 sequences, approximately 31% of them seen just once. Time point here: persistent/refractory GD, antithyroid drugs over 5 years with positive TRAb. Generation of the TCR library employed RNA extracted from PBMCs. The patients were drawn from one endocrinology department in Xi'an, China. A remark on this clonotype: Antigen specificity is unknown.

CDR1 MGHRA and CDR2 YSYEKL come from the germline V gene. This CDR3 has 13 residues. V was trimmed by 2 bases and J by 5 bases, leaving 6 bases between them. The V call is TRBV4-1, the J call TRBJ1-4; D is undetermined. The specimen was peripheral blood mononuclear cells (PBMCs), collected when the disease was refractory, from a patient treated with antithyroid drugs. The clonotype originates from a female donor with Graves disease. In DNA, the CDR3 is TGCGCCAGCAGCCAATTCTTGAATGAAAAACTGTTTTTT. Protein sequence: CASSQFLNEKLFF.